This T cell receptor beta chain came from a study of CD8 T cells in ankylosing spondylitis. Findings and caveats of the study: Prior literature has documented some motif variants in synovial fluid and blood from reactive arthritis. In ankylosing spondylitis blood, a motif of eight highly homologous TCR beta variants appeared characteristic. Reportedly, significant enrichment of disease-linked clones occurred in matched ankylosing spondylitis synovial fluid. The authors found the disease-linked clones to be CD8+ and relatively rare in peripheral blood.

Making the TCR beta libraries involved quantitative 5'-RACE with molecular barcodes. One entry per CDR3 protein, called by TCRdb with MiXCR from the 5' RACE reads. The sample lists more than 600,000 distinct CDR3 sequences, around 20% seen once, with around a fifth in the top ten. As for this clonotype: Its antigen is undetermined.

Sequencing input: blood, either unsorted or a sorted T cell fraction (not recorded which). The receptor comes from a male donor with ankylosing spondylitis.

CDR3 region: CASTGGKQETQYF. The CDR3 DNA is TGTGCCAGCACAGGGGGCAAGCAAGAGACCCAGTACTTC. This chain joins TRBV2 and TRBJ2-5; 8 nucleotides align to TRBD1. CDR1 and CDR2 from the germline V gene are SNHLY and FYNNEI. With V trimmed by 7 bases and J by 2 bases, 3 bases remained unmatched. This CDR3 spans 13 amino acids.